This paragraph reports one T cell receptor beta chain. The target antigen is unknown. These data originate in a study of cytomegalovirus exposure and HLA in healthy donors. The PCR contained 60 Vbeta and 13 Jbeta primers. Method: immunoSEQ multiplex PCR; TCRdb's copy keeps in-frame clones and lacks some. Of roughly 200,000 clones listed, 60% to 85% are singletons. Deletions cut 6 bases from V and 4 bases from J, with 10 bases between. Germline-derived CDR1 and CDR2 are MNHEY and SVGAGI. This CDR3 region has 13 residues. Regarding the study as a whole: CMV serostatus was the only immune exposure information that was available. Association of a missense DCLRE1C variant with TCR beta V- and J-gene trimming was reported in a later analysis.

Sequenced sample: PBMCs. V usage is TRBV6-5 and J usage is TRBJ1-3; D gene ambiguous. This clonotype was obtained from a male donor in good health and CMV-seronegative. In DNA, the CDR3 is TGTGCCAGCAGCCCCGCCAGGGGAAACACCATATATTTT. Translated: CASSPARGNTIYF.